Shown below are 26 T cell receptor beta chains from a single sample sequenced in a study of siplizumab effects on memory and regulatory T cells. Sequencing was performed with immunoSEQ multiplex PCR; in TCRdb, only in-frame clones are kept and a portion is missing. In the table there are more than 85,000 clones, about 94% of which are singletons. The sample taken for sequencing was CD4+ T cells sorted from blood. These receptor sequences come from a human donor in good health.

The chain couples TRBV5-1 to TRBJ2-1; 10 positions agree with TRBD2. Germline trimming cut 4 bases from V and 0 bases from J; bases unmatched to any gene: 13. Germline V CDR1 and CDR2: SGHRS, YFSETQ. This CDR3 has 19 residues. In DNA, the CDR3 is TGCGCCAGCAGCCATACTCCGGGACTAGCGACCAGCTCCTACAATGAGCAGTTCTTC. It specifies CASSHTPGLATSSYNEQFF.

The rearrangement joins TRBV6-6 to TRBJ2-1, with a tentative D call TRBD2 (5 bases). Trimming took 2 bases from V and 0 from J, leaving 5 bases between them. The CDR3 spans 14 residues. The V gene's germline CDR1 is MNHNY and CDR2 SVGAGI (reference sequence). In nucleotides, the CDR3 is TGTGCCAGCAGTTACGGGAGCTCCTACAATGAGCAGTTCTTC. Its protein product is CASSYGSSYNEQFF.

This chain connects TRBV9 to TRBJ2-1; D might be TRBD2 (6 bases). Trimming removed 0 bases from V and 3 bases from J, with 13 bases in between. Germline loops: CDR1 SGDLS, CDR2 YYNGEE. The CDR3 is 16 amino acids. CDR3 amino acids: CASSVGGDSSYNEQFF. The CDR3 DNA reads TGTGCCAGCAGCGTAGGAGGGGACTCGAGCTACAATGAGCAGTTCTTC.

The chain has TRBV19 and TRBJ1-5, with D unresolved. V was shortened by 4 bases and J by 7 bases, with 8 bases between the two germline ends. Germline-derived CDR1 and CDR2 are LNHDA and SQIVND (reference sequence). The CDR3 extends over 12 amino acids. The DNA for the CDR3 is TGTGCCAGTAGTAAGTTGGACCAGCCCCAGCATTTT. This gives the protein CASSKLDQPQHF.

The chain has TRBV27 and TRBJ2-1, with TRBD2 as a possible D gene (5 bases). CDR1 is MNHEY and CDR2 is SMNVEV in the germline V gene (reference sequence). The CDR3 has 14 amino acids. The germline V and J ends were trimmed by 6 bases and 0 bases, with 9 bases remaining between them. The CDR3 region has the DNA TGTGCCAGCAGAGCGGCTAGCTCCTACAATGAGCAGTTCTTC. Amino acids: CASRAASSYNEQFF.

The gene calls are TRBV7-2 and TRBJ2-5, with D perhaps TRBD1 (6 bases). Germline values: CDR1 SGHTA, CDR2 FQGNSA. The length of the CDR3 is 15 residues. V was clipped by 1 base and J by 2 bases, with 11 bases between them. CDR3: CASSLVVGTQETQYF. In DNA form, the CDR3 reads TGTGCCAGCAGCTTAGTGGTTGGGACACAAGAGACCCAGTACTTC.

DNA for the CDR3: TGTGCCTGGAGTGTAAAAGGGGGAGGTAGGGACGAGCAGTACTTC. Translating gives CAWSVKGGGRDEQYF. The chain carries TRBV30 and TRBJ2-7, with D perhaps assigned TRBD1 or TRBD2 (6 bases each). The CDR3 sequence is 15 residues long. V was shortened by 0 bases and J by 5 bases, with 17 bases between the two germline ends. Germline loops: CDR1 GTSNPN, CDR2 SVGIG (reference sequence).

This sequence joins TRBV28 and TRBJ2-1; 8 bases match TRBD2. CDR1 MDHEN and CDR2 SYDVKM come from the germline V gene. The CDR3 is made up of 13 amino acids. The V segment lost 5 bases and the J segment 10 bases; nucleotides outside the gene matches: 7. The DNA for the CDR3 is TGTGCCAGCAGTAACGCGGGAGGCGGGGAGCAGTTCTTC. Its protein is CASSNAGGGEQFF.

This chain joins TRBV6-1 and TRBJ2-1; 8 nucleotides agree with TRBD1. The CDR3 spans 15 residues. V trimming: 8 bases; J trimming: 8 bases; junction bases outside the gene matches: 14. Germline V gives CDR1 MNHNS, CDR2 SASEGT. DNA for the CDR3: TGTGCCAGCCTCCTGGTGCAGGGGGCGCATTATGAGCAGTTCTTC. Amino acid sequence: CASLLVQGAHYEQFF.

The rearrangement joins TRBV19 to TRBJ2-3, with 15 nucleotides matching TRBD2. Per germline, CDR1 LNHDA and CDR2 SQIVND (reference sequence). J gave up 6 bases and V 6 bases, and 7 bases lay outside the gene matches. The CDR3 runs to 16 residues. As DNA, the CDR3 is TGTGCCAGTAGAGCCGGACTAGCGGGAGGGCCGGATACGCAGTATTTT. Its protein product is CASRAGLAGGPDTQYF.

V usage is TRBV10-2 and J usage is TRBJ2-3; D not resolved. The CDR3 covers 13 residues. The germline V and J ends were trimmed by 4 bases and 1 base, with 6 bases remaining between them. Germline V CDR1 and CDR2: WSHSY, SAAADI. The CDR3 spells CASSVTGTDTQYF. The CDR3 DNA reads as TGCGCCAGCAGTGTAACCGGCACAGATACGCAGTATTTT.

V is TRBV28 and J is TRBJ2-5; D remains unclear. The CDR3 is 16 residues long. Trimming left V 4 bases short and J 2 bases short, with 17 bases between. Germline V gene lookup returns CDR1 MDHEN and CDR2 SYDVKM. The DNA for the CDR3 is TGTGCCAGCAGTTACGGCTCCTCGACTGTTCAAGAGACCCAGTACTTC. It specifies CASSYGSSTVQETQYF.

The chain is built from TRBV5-1 and TRBJ2-7, with D possibly TRBD2 on 6 matching bases. Trimming left V 4 bases short and J 1 base short, with 18 bases between. Germline V CDR1 and CDR2: SGHRS, YFSETQ. The CDR3 covers 16 residues. The CDR3 protein is CASSLAAGTKSYEQYF. The CDR3 nucleotides read TGCGCCAGCAGCCTGGCGGCGGGAACTAAGTCCTACGAGCAGTACTTC. The complete variable domain, with remaining parts taken from reference TRBV5-1 and TRBJ2-7, reads KAGVTQTPRYLIKTRGQQVTLSCSPISGHRSVSWYQQTPGQGLQFLFEYFSETQRNKGNFPGRFSGRQFSNSRSEMNVSTLELGDSALYLCASSLAAGTKSYEQYFGPGTRLTVT.

The chain joins TRBV19 to TRBJ2-1, with TRBD2 identical over 13 bases. From germline, CDR1 is LNHDA and CDR2 SQIVND (reference sequence). The CDR3 has 18 residues. Losses at the gene ends were 4 bases for V and 7 bases for J; bases not matched to a gene: 13. CDR3 loop: CASSTQGLAGLSGNEQFF. DNA of the CDR3: TGTGCCAGTAGTACCCAGGGACTAGCGGGATTATCTGGGAATGAGCAGTTCTTC. The whole variable domain, filled in from reference TRBV19 and TRBJ2-1, reads DGGITQSPKYLFRKEGQNVTLSCEQNLNHDAMYWYRQDPGQGLRLIYYSQIVNDFQKGDIAEGYSVSREKKESFPLTVTSAQKNPTAFYLCASSTQGLAGLSGNEQFFGPGTRLTVL.

The rearrangement joins TRBV6-5 to TRBJ2-7; perhaps TRBD1 as D (6 bases). Trimming removed 0 bases from V and 0 bases from J, with 12 bases in between. CDR3 length: 16 residues. Germline loops: CDR1 MNHEY, CDR2 SVGAGI. The CDR3 region has the DNA TGTGCCAGCAGTTACTCTGGACAGCTTAGCTCCTACGAGCAGTACTTC. It specifies CASSYSGQLSSYEQYF.

This clone was recorded once. The genes are TRBV9 and TRBJ2-5; D gene uncertain. The CDR3 is 16 residues long. CDR1 and CDR2 from the germline V gene are SGDLS and YYNGEE. Trimming took off 0 bases at V and 1 base at J, with 13 bases between the two ends. The CDR3 reads CASSVAVSESQETQYF. CDR3 sequence (DNA): TGTGCCAGCAGCGTAGCGGTGAGTGAATCCCAAGAGACCCAGTACTTC.

This chain joins TRBV28 and TRBJ1-2; TRBD1 is a possible D gene (6 bases). V lost 5 bases and J lost 4, with 17 bases in between. The germline V gene has CDR1 MDHEN and CDR2 SYDVKM. This CDR3 has 15 residues. CDR3 region: CASSPPGGGAYGYTF. DNA for the CDR3: TGTGCCAGCAGTCCCCCCGGGGGGGGCGCCTATGGCTACACCTTC.

The genes are TRBV30 and TRBJ1-1; D is undetermined. CDR3 length: 11 residues. Germline V gene data show CDR1 as GTSNPN and CDR2 as SVGIG (reference sequence). The V and J ends lost 8 bases and 1 base respectively, with 8 bases between them. The chain's CDR3 is CAGRGNTEAFF. CDR3 DNA: TGTGCCGGGCGGGGGAACACTGAAGCTTTCTTT.

V and J are TRBV27 and TRBJ1-4, with D possibly being TRBD1 (5 bases). The CDR3 is made up of 17 amino acids. V lost 9 bases to trimming and J lost 0 bases, with 20 bases between them. In germline, CDR1 is MNHEY, CDR2 SMNVEV (reference sequence). The CDR3 loop reads CARIGPGFHPTNEKLFF. The CDR3 bases are TGTGCCAGGATAGGACCAGGGTTTCATCCAACTAATGAAAAACTGTTTTTT.

The rearrangement uses TRBV30 and TRBJ1-1, with a weak D call TRBD1 (6 bases). From germline, CDR1 is GTSNPN and CDR2 SVGIG (reference sequence). Trimming took 2 bases from V and 1 from J, leaving 17 bases between them. CDR3 size: 16 residues. CDR3 bases: TGTGCCTGGAGTAGGGGACACAGGGTCCAGAACACTGAAGCTTTCTTT. Amino acid sequence: CAWSRGHRVQNTEAFF. The full variable domain, completed using reference TRBV30 and TRBJ1-1, is SQTIHQWPATLVQPVGSPLSLECTVEGTSNPNLYWYRQAAGRGLQLLFYSVGIGQISSEVPQNLSASRPQDRQFILSSKKLLLSDSGFYLCAWSRGHRVQNTEAFFGQGTRLTVV.

The rearrangement uses TRBV28 and TRBJ1-5; D is unresolved. Between the trimmed V and J ends, which lost 3 bases and 5 bases, there was a span of 11 bases. Germline CDR1 reads MDHEN; CDR2 reads SYDVKM. This CDR3 spans 14 amino acids. This chain's CDR3 is CASSFREYHQPQHF. In DNA, the CDR3 is TGTGCCAGCAGTTTTCGGGAGTACCATCAGCCCCAGCATTTT.

This chain links TRBV5-6 with TRBJ2-5, with 13 bases lining up with TRBD2. V lost 4 bases and J lost 0; bases outside the gene matches: 9. Germline-derived CDR1 and CDR2 are SGHDT and YYEEEE. The CDR3 spans 18 residues. The CDR3 protein is CASSKTGLAGLYQETQYF. The CDR3 DNA reads as TGTGCCAGCAGCAAGACGGGACTAGCGGGGTTGTACCAAGAGACCCAGTACTTC.

This chain joins TRBV19 and TRBJ2-7, with 15 nucleotides matching TRBD2. The germline CDR1 and CDR2 sequences are LNHDA and SQIVND (reference sequence). With 5 bases clipped from V and 4 bases from J, the junction kept 3 bases outside the gene matches. This CDR3 spans 15 amino acids. The CDR3 sequence: CASSPGTSGRYEQYF. CDR3 sequence (DNA): TGTGCCAGTAGTCCCGGGACTAGCGGGAGGTACGAGCAGTACTTC.

This clone was recorded once. The chain is built from TRBV2 and TRBJ2-5, with TRBD1 matching over 7 bases. CDR3 size: 15 residues. The ends lost 5 bases at V and 3 bases at J; junction bases unmatched: 9. Germline lookup yields CDR1 SNHLY and CDR2 FYNNEI. The CDR3 protein is CASSFNPGQKETQYF. The DNA for the CDR3 is TGTGCCAGCAGTTTCAACCCGGGACAGAAAGAGACCCAGTACTTC.

The rearrangement uses TRBV28 and TRBJ2-5; 10 bases fit TRBD1. Germline loops: CDR1 MDHEN, CDR2 SYDVKM. Trimming took 6 bases from V and 4 from J; bases not matched to a gene: 8. This CDR3 has 15 amino acids. Here the CDR3 DNA reads TGTGCCAGCAGAAACTCCGGGACAGGGGTAGAGACCCAGTACTTC. As protein: CASRNSGTGVETQYF.

This rearrangement joins TRBV5-1 to TRBJ2-3; no definite D call. The germline V gene has CDR1 SGHRS and CDR2 YFSETQ. V was cut by 4 bases and J by 5 bases, with 8 bases left in between. The CDR3 covers 12 residues. The CDR3 nucleotides read TGCGCCAGCAGCCAAGACCAAGATACGCAGTATTTT. This gives the protein CASSQDQDTQYF.